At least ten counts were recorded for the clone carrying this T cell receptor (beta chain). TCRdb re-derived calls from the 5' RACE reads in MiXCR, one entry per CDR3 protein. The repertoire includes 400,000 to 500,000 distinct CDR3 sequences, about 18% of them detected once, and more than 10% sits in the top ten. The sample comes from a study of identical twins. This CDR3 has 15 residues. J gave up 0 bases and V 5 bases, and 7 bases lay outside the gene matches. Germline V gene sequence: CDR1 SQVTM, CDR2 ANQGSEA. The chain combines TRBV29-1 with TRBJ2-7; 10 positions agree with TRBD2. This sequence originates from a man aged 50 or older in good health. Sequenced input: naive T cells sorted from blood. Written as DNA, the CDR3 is TGCAGCGTTAGGGGGACTAGCGCTTACTCCTACGAGCAGTACTTC. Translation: CSVRGTSAYSYEQYF.